The sequence of this T cell receptor (beta chain) was determined in a study of OX40 agonist ivuxolimab in advanced cancers. Study-wide background: It was ivuxolimab, an agonistic anti-OX40 (CD134) antibody, that patients were treated with. Patients treated during dose escalation were battling hepatocellular carcinoma, melanoma, renal cell or head and neck cancer.

Only in-frame clones appear in the TCRdb table, and some are missing; sequencing was by immunoSEQ multiplex PCR. The sample gives several thousand clones, around 70% of which show up once; over 75% is in the top ten. Blood got drawn at baseline, again on cycle 4 day 1, and then on cycle 7 day 1. Remarks on this clone: Its antigen is unidentified.

This CDR3 contains 15 residues. CDR1 is MNHNY and CDR2 is SVGAGI in the germline V gene (reference sequence). V lost 6 bases, J lost 2 bases, and 16 bases lay in between. Whole-study results and caveats: On average, CD8+ T cells showed a greater number of expanded clones than CD4+.

The sample consisted of CD4+ or CD8+ T cells sorted from blood, taken in a trial of the OX40 agonist ivuxolimab. The receptor was derived from an adult with an advanced solid tumor such as melanoma, head and neck, liver or kidney cancer. V gene TRBV6-6 combines with J gene TRBJ1-2; D call uncertain. The chain's CDR3 is CASSITDGPNYGYTF. CDR3 coding DNA: TGTGCCAGCAGCATTACGGACGGACCCAACTATGGCTACACCTTC.